This T cell receptor beta chain is drawn from a study of T cell responses to AZD1222 COVID-19 vaccine. Points on this clone: No antigen is known for it. One end of the junction is discordant with germline, which a read error may explain.

In germline, CDR1 is LNHDA, CDR2 SQIVND (reference sequence). The CDR3 is 10 amino acids. Measured with immunoSEQ multiplex PCR; TCRdb has only the in-frame clones, and not every one. The data show about 110,000 clones, around 94% seen once. Broader study findings: Donors in the cohort were predominantly white British and more often female, and clonal diversity was possibly underestimated. Among spike-specific TCRs, nearly half reportedly target unmutated variant regions.

The TCR comes from an adult in good health. The sequenced sample was peripheral blood, obtained on day 0 of AZD1222 vaccination. The rearrangement joins TRBV19 to TRBJ1-1; D ambiguous. The CDR3 sequence: CASGILGPLF. The CDR3 region has the DNA TGTGCCAGTGGGATTCTAGGCCCACTCTTT.